This TCR beta chain emerged from a study of CD8 T cells in Susac syndrome. Across the whole study: The Susac syndrome patients were therapy-naive, on corticosteroids, or on intravenous immunoglobulin alone at blood draw. Study-level points and caveats: It was acknowledged in the study that the number of individuals who were included in its TCR sequencing and HLA analysis was relatively small.

The RNA, 0.5 to 1 ug, was put through reverse transcription using random hexamers. TCRdb reprocessed the immunoSEQ multiplex PCR reads with MiXCR, giving one entry per CDR3 protein. The table has 110,000 to 150,000 distinct CDR3 sequences, approximately 94% seen once. The CDR3 consists of 14 residues. V was pared by 1 base and J by 3 bases, with 10 bases between. CDR1 is SGHRS and CDR2 is YFSETQ in the germline V gene. Remarks on this clonotype: Antigen unknown.

The source material was CD4+ T cells from PBMCs. The gene calls are TRBV5-1 and TRBJ2-5; the D gene is possibly TRBD1 (5 bases). The TCR originated in a human donor with Susac syndrome. The CDR3 loop reads CASSLTQGKETQYF. CDR3 DNA: TGCGCCAGCAGCTTGACTCAGGGAAAAGAGACCCAGTACTTC. The whole variable domain, filled in from reference TRBV5-1 and TRBJ2-5, reads KAGVTQTPRYLIKTRGQQVTLSCSPISGHRSVSWYQQTPGQGLQFLFEYFSETQRNKGNFPGRFSGRQFSNSRSEMNVSTLELGDSALYLCASSLTQGKETQYFGPGTRLLVL.